The TCR beta chain under discussion was sequenced for a study of blood T cell repertoires in COVID-19. About the study: The United States, Italy and Spain were the sources of the acute and convalescent COVID-19 samples. Nucleic acid was either cDNA or gDNA, and it came from T cells, B-cell-depleted T cells, or PBMCs.

This clone showed up just a few times. Generated by immunoSEQ multiplex PCR, the TCRdb table keeps only in-frame clones and is missing some. Among approximately 90,000 clones listed, 80% were seen once. Germline V gene lookup returns CDR1 LNHDA and CDR2 SQIVND (reference sequence). This CDR3 comprises 15 residues. Trimming removed 3 bases at V and 5 bases at J, with 14 bases between. This clonotype originated in a woman older than 75 with acute or convalescent COVID-19. V and J are TRBV19 and TRBJ2-1; D is possibly TRBD1 (6 bases). Sample: peripheral blood. The CDR3 spells CASSMNAGVDNEQFF. As DNA, the CDR3 is TGTGCCAGTAGTATGAACGCAGGGGTAGACAATGAGCAGTTCTTC.